The 20 T cell receptor beta chains below all came from one sample that was sequenced in a study of spatial heterogeneity in lung cancer. TCRdb recomputed calls from the 5' RACE reads with MiXCR, one row per CDR3 protein. The top ten hold roughly 36% of the sample, which has about 22,000 distinct CDR3 sequences, over 4.5% seen once. Time point indicated: sample taken at primary tumor resection. Material: PBMCs, obtained at surgery. The receptor set was obtained from a male donor with early-stage non-small cell lung cancer.

This clonotype was found a few times. The chain uses TRBV20-1 and TRBJ2-5; 10 bases are shared with TRBD2. CDR1 is DFQATT and CDR2 is SNEGSKA in the germline V gene (reference sequence). The CDR3 is made up of 15 amino acids. The junction had 8 bases not matched to a gene; V was cut back by 6 bases and J by 1 base. The CDR3 loop is CSAVASGGSQETQYF. Here the CDR3 DNA reads TGCAGTGCCGTGGCTAGCGGGGGATCCCAAGAGACCCAGTACTTC.

This clonotype was seen ten or more times. This sequence joins TRBV19 and TRBJ2-7; TRBD2 is a possible D gene (6 bases). The length of the CDR3 is 12 residues. Germline assignment: CDR1 LNHDA and CDR2 SQIVND (reference sequence). The germline V and J ends were trimmed by 10 bases and 2 bases, with 12 bases remaining between them. The CDR3 DNA sequence: TGTGCCACGGGGGACGGACCCTACGAGCAGTACTTC. The encoded protein is CATGDGPYEQYF.

The J gene is TRBJ1-6, the V gene TRBV20-1; no definite D call. CDR3 length: 16 amino acids. CDR1 and CDR2 from the germline V gene are DFQATT and SNEGSKA (reference sequence). Trimming pared 0 bases from V and 0 bases from J, leaving 9 bases between. The CDR3 sequence: CSARDTGSSYNSPLHF. As DNA, the CDR3 is TGCAGTGCTAGAGACACCGGGAGCTCCTATAATTCACCCCTCCACTTT.

This clonotype was detected ten times or more. This rearrangement joins TRBV7-8 to TRBJ2-7; a possible D gene is TRBD2 (6 bases). The CDR3 sequence is 13 residues long. V was pared by 9 bases and J by 0 bases, with 12 bases between. Per germline, CDR1 SGHVS and CDR2 FQNEAQ. The CDR3 DNA is TGTGCCAGTAGAACCGGGGGCTCCTACGAGCAGTACTTC. It is translated as CASRTGGSYEQYF.

This clonotype was picked up a small number of times. The chain recombines TRBV6-6 with TRBJ2-1; D could derive from TRBD1 or TRBD2 (5 bases each). The V end was cut by 7 bases, the J end by 2 bases, with 12 bases between. The germline V gene has CDR1 MNHNY and CDR2 SVGAGI (reference sequence). This CDR3 has 14 residues. The CDR3 reads CASTPLGAYNEQFF. CDR3 coding DNA: TGTGCCAGCACCCCACTGGGGGCCTACAATGAGCAGTTCTTC.

This clonotype has just a few counts. The chain couples TRBV27 to TRBJ2-5, with 13 bases fitting TRBD2. Trimming took 1 base from V and 2 from J; bases not matched to a gene: 7. The CDR3 contains 18 residues. Per germline, CDR1 MNHEY and CDR2 SMNVEV (reference sequence). CDR3 nucleotides: TGTGCCAGCAGTTTATGGGGACTAGCGGGAAGGGGGCAAGAGACCCAGTACTTC. This gives the protein CASSLWGLAGRGQETQYF.

This clonotype was recorded at least ten times. J is TRBJ1-2 and V is TRBV5-1, with 9 bases identical to TRBD1. With 5 bases clipped from V and 8 bases from J, the junction kept 7 bases outside the gene matches. CDR3 length: 13 amino acids. Germline V gene lookup returns CDR1 SGHRS and CDR2 YFSETQ. The DNA of the CDR3 is TGCGCCAGCAGTCCGGGACAGGGAGGAGGCTACACCTTC. Amino acid sequence: CASSPGQGGGYTF.

This clonotype was counted between two and nine times. The chain carries TRBV6-6 and TRBJ1-5; the D gene is possibly TRBD1 (5 bases). Looked up from germline, CDR1 is MNHNY and CDR2 is SVGAGI (reference sequence). V lost 5 bases and J lost 2, with 10 bases in between. The CDR3 is 14 residues long. The CDR3 spells CASSTGSGNQPQHF. The CDR3 DNA reads TGTGCCAGCAGTACAGGCAGCGGCAATCAGCCCCAGCATTTT.

This clonotype occurred many times. V gene TRBV3-1 combines with J gene TRBJ2-2; 10 positions agree with TRBD1. Germline assignment: CDR1 LGHDT and CDR2 YNNKEL (reference sequence). J lost 5 bases, V lost 4 bases, and 4 bases had no gene match. This CDR3 is built from 15 residues. CDR3 coding DNA: TGTGCCAGCAGCCCTCGACAGGGGGCAACCGGGGAGCTGTTTTTT. Translated: CASSPRQGATGELFF.

This clonotype was observed at least ten times. This chain joins TRBV5-4 and TRBJ2-1; the match to TRBD2 covers 11 bases. CDR1 and CDR2 (germline): SGHNT, YYREEE (reference sequence). With 0 bases clipped from V and 10 bases from J, the junction kept 6 bases outside the gene matches. The CDR3 totals 15 residues. CDR3 sequence (DNA): TGTGCCAGCAGCTTGGGTAGCGGGAGGGCCGGCGAGCAGTTCTTC. Translated: CASSLGSGRAGEQFF.

This clonotype was seen at least ten times. The genes are TRBV20-1 and TRBJ2-3, with TRBD2 matching 12 bases. Germline V gene data show CDR1 as DFQATT and CDR2 as SNEGSKA (reference sequence). The CDR3 spans 16 residues. V gave up 1 base and J gave up 4 bases; unmatched junction bases: 6. CDR3 sequence reads: CSARGTSGKVADTQYF. The CDR3 region has the DNA TGCAGTGCTAGAGGGACTAGCGGGAAGGTCGCAGATACGCAGTATTTT.

A word on this clonotype: This may come from a read error, since a much larger clone is one base off. The chain is built from TRBV18 and TRBJ1-4; 7 nucleotides agree with TRBD1. This CDR3 has 14 residues. V lost 3 bases and J lost 8; bases outside the gene matches: 6. Germline lookup yields CDR1 KGHSH and CDR2 LQKENI. The CDR3 nucleotides are TGTGCCAGCTCACCGGGACAGAGGACCGAAAAACTGTTTTTT. It yields the protein CASSPGQRTEKLFF.

The sample holds many counts of this clonotype. The chain has TRBV18 and TRBJ1-2; no clear D gene. Trimming cost V 4 bases and J 4 bases, with 7 bases left between them. The CDR3 sequence is 12 residues long. Looked up from germline, CDR1 is KGHSH and CDR2 is LQKENI. CDR3 protein: CASSRRGYGYTF. DNA for the CDR3: TGTGCCAGCTCACGAAGAGGCTATGGCTACACCTTC.

This clonotype appeared many times. V is TRBV5-1 and J is TRBJ2-5; weak D call: TRBD1 (5 bases). The CDR3 runs to 14 residues. V lost 0 bases to trimming and J lost 2 bases, with 8 bases between them. Germline lookup yields CDR1 SGHRS and CDR2 YFSETQ. The CDR3 nucleotides are TGCGCCAGCAGCTTGGGGGGCTTTCAAGAGACCCAGTACTTC. It translates to CASSLGGFQETQYF.

There are many counts of this clonotype. The rearrangement uses TRBV5-1 and TRBJ1-1, with a weak D call TRBD1 (6 bases). The CDR3 has 14 amino acids. The germline gives CDR1 SGHRS, CDR2 YFSETQ. The ends were cut back, 4 bases at V and 6 bases at J, with 16 bases in the middle. The CDR3 DNA reads as TGCGCCAGCAGCCAGGGGTATAAGGGGGCTGAAGCTTTCTTT. Residues: CASSQGYKGAEAFF.

At least ten counts were recorded for this clonotype. The chain recombines TRBV5-1 with TRBJ1-5; D is perhaps TRBD1 (5 bases). This CDR3 spans 14 amino acids. CDR1 is SGHRS and CDR2 is YFSETQ in the germline V gene. V dropped 6 bases and J dropped 5 bases, with 15 bases sitting between them. The CDR3 coding sequence is TGCGCCAGCAAAAAGACAGCCTGGGATCAGCCCCAGCATTTT. It codes for CASKKTAWDQPQHF.

Comment on this clonotype: A much larger clone sits a single nucleotide away, making a read error possible. The genes are TRBV20-1 and TRBJ2-7; TRBD2 matches 7 bases. This CDR3 has 14 residues. In germline, CDR1 is DFQATT, CDR2 SNEGSKA (reference sequence). J was trimmed by 2 bases and V by 6 bases; bases with no gene match: 10. In DNA form, the CDR3 reads TGCAGTGCAGGTTCCCGGGAGGCCGCCTACGAGCAGTACTTC. Protein: CSAGSREAAYEQYF.

In this sample, this clonotype turned up many times. The gene calls are TRBV10-3 and TRBJ2-7; 9 bases map to TRBD1. Germline assignment: CDR1 ENHRY and CDR2 SYGVKD. The V gene end was trimmed by 11 bases and the J gene end by 5 bases; junction bases not matched to a gene: 13. This CDR3 region has 14 residues. The CDR3 DNA reads TGTGCCTCCCACCGGGGACAGGGCGTGAACGAGCAGTACTTC. Protein product: CASHRGQGVNEQYF.

The V gene is TRBV3-1, the J gene TRBJ1-5; no firm D call. The CDR3 has 15 residues. CDR1 is LGHDT and CDR2 is YNNKEL in the germline V gene (reference sequence). Trimming removed 0 bases from V and 4 bases from J, with 10 bases in between. CDR3 coding DNA: TGTGCCAGCAGCCAAGATGCGACGGCGAATCAGCCCCAGCATTTT. Protein product: CASSQDATANQPQHF.

The sample holds many counts of this clonotype. The genes are TRBV6-5 and TRBJ2-5, with 7 bases fitting TRBD2. The V segment lost 0 bases and the J segment 6 bases; nucleotides outside the gene matches: 4. Germline assignment: CDR1 MNHEY and CDR2 SVGAGI. The CDR3 has 14 residues. The CDR3 loop is CASSYSTSEKTQYF. The CDR3 nucleotides read TGTGCCAGCAGTTACTCTACTAGCGAGAAGACCCAGTACTTC.